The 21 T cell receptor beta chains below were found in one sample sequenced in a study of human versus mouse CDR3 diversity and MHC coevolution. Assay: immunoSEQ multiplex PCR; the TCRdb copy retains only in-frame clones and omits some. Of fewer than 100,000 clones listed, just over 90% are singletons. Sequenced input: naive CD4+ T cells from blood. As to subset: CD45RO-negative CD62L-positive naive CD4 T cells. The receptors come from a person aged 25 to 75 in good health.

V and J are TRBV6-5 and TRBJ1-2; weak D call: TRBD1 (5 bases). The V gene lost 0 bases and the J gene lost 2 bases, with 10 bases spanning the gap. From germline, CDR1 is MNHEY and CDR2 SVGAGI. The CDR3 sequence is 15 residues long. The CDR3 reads CASSYSRGDNYGYTF. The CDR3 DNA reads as TGTGCCAGCAGTTACTCGCGGGGGGACAACTATGGCTACACCTTC.

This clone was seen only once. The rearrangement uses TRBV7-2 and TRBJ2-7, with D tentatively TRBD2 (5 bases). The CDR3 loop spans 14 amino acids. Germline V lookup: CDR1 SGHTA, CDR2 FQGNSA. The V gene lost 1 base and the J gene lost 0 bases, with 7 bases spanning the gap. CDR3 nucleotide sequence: TGTGCCAGCAGCTTAGAGCGGAGCTCCTACGAGCAGTACTTC. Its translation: CASSLERSSYEQYF.

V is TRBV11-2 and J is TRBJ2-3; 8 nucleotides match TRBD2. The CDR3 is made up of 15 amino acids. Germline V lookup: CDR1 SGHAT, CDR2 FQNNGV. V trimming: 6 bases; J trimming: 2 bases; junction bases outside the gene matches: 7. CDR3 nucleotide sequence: TGTGCCAGCAGGCGACTAGCGCTGGTCACAGATACGCAGTATTTT. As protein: CASRRLALVTDTQYF.

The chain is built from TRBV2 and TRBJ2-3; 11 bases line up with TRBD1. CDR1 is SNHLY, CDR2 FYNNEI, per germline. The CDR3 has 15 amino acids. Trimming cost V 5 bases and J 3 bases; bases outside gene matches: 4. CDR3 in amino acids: CASSPGTGGTDTQYF. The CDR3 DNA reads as TGTGCCAGCAGTCCCGGGACAGGGGGTACAGATACGCAGTATTTT.

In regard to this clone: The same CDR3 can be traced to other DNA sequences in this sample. CDR3 amino acids: CSVERLADEQYF. The CDR3 DNA reads as TGCAGCGTTGAAAGACTGGCAGACGAGCAGTACTTC. The chain joins TRBV29-1 to TRBJ2-7; D not resolved. Trimming left V 2 bases short and J 5 bases short, with 10 bases between. This CDR3 spans 12 amino acids. Germline V gene sequence: CDR1 SQVTM, CDR2 ANQGSEA.

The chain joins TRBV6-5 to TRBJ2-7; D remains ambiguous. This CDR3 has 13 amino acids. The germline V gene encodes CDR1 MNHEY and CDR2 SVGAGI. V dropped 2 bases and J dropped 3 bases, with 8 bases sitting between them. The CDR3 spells CASSYGAVYEQYF. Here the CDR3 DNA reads TGTGCCAGCAGTTACGGAGCCGTCTACGAGCAGTACTTC.

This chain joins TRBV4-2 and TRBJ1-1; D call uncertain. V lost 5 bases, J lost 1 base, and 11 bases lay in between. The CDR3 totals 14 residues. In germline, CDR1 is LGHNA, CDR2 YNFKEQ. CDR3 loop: CASSSEVPNTEAFF. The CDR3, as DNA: TGTGCCAGCAGCTCAGAGGTACCGAACACTGAAGCTTTCTTT.

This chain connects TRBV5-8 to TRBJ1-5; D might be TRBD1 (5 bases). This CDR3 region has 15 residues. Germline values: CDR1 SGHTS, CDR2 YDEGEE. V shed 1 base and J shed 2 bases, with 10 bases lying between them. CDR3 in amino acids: CASSLFREGNQPQHF. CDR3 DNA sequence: TGTGCCAGCAGCTTGTTCAGGGAGGGCAATCAGCCCCAGCATTTT. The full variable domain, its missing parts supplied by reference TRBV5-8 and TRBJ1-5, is EAGVTQSPTHLIKTRGQQATLRCSPISGHTSVYWYQQALGLGLQFLLWYDEGEERNRGNFPPRFSGRQFPNYSSELNVNALELEDSALYLCASSLFREGNQPQHFGDGTRLSIL.

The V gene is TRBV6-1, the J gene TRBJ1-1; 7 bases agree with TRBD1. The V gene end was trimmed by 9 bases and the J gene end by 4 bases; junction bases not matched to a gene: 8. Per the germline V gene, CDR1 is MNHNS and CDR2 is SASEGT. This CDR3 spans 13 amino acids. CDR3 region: CASAGDSGTEAFF. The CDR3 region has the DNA TGTGCCAGTGCCGGGGACAGCGGCACTGAAGCTTTCTTT.

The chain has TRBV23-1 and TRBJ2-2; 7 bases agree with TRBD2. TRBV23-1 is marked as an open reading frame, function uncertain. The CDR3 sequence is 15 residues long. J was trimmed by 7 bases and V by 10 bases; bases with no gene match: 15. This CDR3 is CATPRASGSNGELFF. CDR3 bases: TGCGCCACCCCCAGGGCTAGCGGATCTAACGGGGAGCTGTTTTTT.

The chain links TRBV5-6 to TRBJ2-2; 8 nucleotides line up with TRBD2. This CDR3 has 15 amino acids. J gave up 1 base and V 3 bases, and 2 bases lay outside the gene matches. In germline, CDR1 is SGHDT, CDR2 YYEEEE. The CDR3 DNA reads TGTGCCAGCAGCTACCTAGCGGGGAACACCGGGGAGCTGTTTTTT. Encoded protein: CASSYLAGNTGELFF.

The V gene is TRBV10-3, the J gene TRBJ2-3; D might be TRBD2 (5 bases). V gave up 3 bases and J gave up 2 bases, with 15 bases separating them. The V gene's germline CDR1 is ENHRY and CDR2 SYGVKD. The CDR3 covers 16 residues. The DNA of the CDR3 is TGTGCCATCAGTGACCCTTCTAGAGACTACACAGATACGCAGTATTTT. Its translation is CAISDPSRDYTDTQYF.

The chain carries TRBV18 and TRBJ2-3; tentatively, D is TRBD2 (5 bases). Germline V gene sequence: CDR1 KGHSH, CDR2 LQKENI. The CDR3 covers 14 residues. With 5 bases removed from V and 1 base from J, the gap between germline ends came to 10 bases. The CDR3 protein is CASSWGEGTDTQYF. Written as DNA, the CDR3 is TGTGCCAGCTCATGGGGAGAAGGCACAGATACGCAGTATTTT.

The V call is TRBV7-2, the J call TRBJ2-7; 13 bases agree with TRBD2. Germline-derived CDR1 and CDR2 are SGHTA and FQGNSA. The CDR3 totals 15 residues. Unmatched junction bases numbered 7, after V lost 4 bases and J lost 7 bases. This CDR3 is CASSSRTSGSFEQYF. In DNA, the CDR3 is TGTGCCAGCAGCTCTCGGACTAGCGGGAGTTTTGAGCAGTACTTC.

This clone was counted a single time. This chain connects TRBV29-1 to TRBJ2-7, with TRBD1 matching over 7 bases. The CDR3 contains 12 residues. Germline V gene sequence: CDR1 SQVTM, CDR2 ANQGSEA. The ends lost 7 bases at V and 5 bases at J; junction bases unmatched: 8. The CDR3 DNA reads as TGCAGCGCCTACCTCGACAGGGACGAGCAGTACTTC. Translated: CSAYLDRDEQYF.

The CDR3 loop reads CASSQGIGELFF. For the CDR3, the DNA is TGTGCCAGCAGCCAGGGGATCGGGGAGCTGTTTTTT. V and J are TRBV6-6 and TRBJ2-2, with D possibly being TRBD1 (6 bases). In germline, CDR1 is MNHNY, CDR2 SVGAGI (reference sequence). V was shortened by 6 bases and J by 7 bases, with 9 bases between the two germline ends. CDR3 size: 12 residues.

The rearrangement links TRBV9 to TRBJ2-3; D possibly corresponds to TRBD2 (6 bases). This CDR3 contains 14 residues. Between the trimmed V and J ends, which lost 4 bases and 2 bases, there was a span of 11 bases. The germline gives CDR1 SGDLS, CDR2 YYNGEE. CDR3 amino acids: CASSLGLTTDTQYF. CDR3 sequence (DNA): TGTGCCAGCAGCTTGGGACTTACCACAGATACGCAGTATTTT.

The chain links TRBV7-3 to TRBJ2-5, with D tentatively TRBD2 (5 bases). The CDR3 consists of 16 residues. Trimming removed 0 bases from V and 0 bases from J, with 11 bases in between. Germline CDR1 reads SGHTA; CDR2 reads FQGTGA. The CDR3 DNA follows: TGTGCCAGCAGCTTAACGGGCCGAGGGTACCAAGAGACCCAGTACTTC. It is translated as CASSLTGRGYQETQYF.

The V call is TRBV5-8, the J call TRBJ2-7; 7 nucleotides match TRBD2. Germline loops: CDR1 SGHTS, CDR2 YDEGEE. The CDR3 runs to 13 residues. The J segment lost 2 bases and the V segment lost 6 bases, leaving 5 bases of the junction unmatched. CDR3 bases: TGTGCCAGCATCCCGGCGGGAGCCTACGAGCAGTACTTC. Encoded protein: CASIPAGAYEQYF.

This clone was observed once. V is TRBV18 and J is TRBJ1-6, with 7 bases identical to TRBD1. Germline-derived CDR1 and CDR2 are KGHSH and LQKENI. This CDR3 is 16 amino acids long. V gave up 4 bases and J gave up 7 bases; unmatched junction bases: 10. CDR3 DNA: TGTGCCAGCTCACTTAAAACAGGGGTCGGGAATTCACCCCTCCACTTT. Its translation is CASSLKTGVGNSPLHF.

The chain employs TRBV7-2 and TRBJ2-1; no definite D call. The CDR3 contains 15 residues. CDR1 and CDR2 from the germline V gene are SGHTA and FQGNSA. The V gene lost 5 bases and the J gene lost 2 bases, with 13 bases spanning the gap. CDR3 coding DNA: TGTGCCAGCAGCCCCCACCCGGTGACCTACAATGAGCAGTTCTTC. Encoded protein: CASSPHPVTYNEQFF. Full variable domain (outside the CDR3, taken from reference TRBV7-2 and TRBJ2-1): GAGVSQSPSNKVTEKGKDVELRCDPISGHTALYWYRQSLGQGLEFLIYFQGNSAPDKSGLPSDRFSAERTGGSVSTLTIQRTQQEDSAVYLCASSPHPVTYNEQFFGPGTRLTVL.